This T cell receptor beta chain was sequenced during a study of identical twins. Unique molecular identifiers were present on the cDNA, which also gained a universal primer site by template switching. TCRdb reanalysed the 5' RACE reads using MiXCR and keeps one entry per CDR3 protein. The sample has some 1,700,000 distinct CDR3 sequences; roughly 35% are singletons. The germline CDR1 and CDR2 sequences are SGHAT and FQNNGV. Trimming removed 3 bases from V and 4 bases from J; junction bases left unmatched: 11. The CDR3 has 16 amino acids. The specimen sequenced was cord blood. The chain joins TRBV11-2 to TRBJ2-5; 7 positions match TRBD1. This receptor was taken from a newborn girl in good health. CDR3 region: CASSLVVLQGIETQYF. The CDR3 DNA is TGTGCCAGCAGCTTGGTTGTCTTACAGGGGATAGAGACCCAGTACTTC.